This TCR beta chain appears in the sequencing data of a study of blood T cell repertoires in COVID-19. Turning to the study itself: Specimens from acute and convalescent COVID-19 originated in the United States, Italy and Spain. PBMCs, B-cell-depleted T cells, or T cells were the source of the cDNA or gDNA that made up the material.

Authors' processing steps: Reference gene primer amplification in the assay estimated nucleated cell counts. Data came from immunoSEQ multiplex PCR; TCRdb stores just in-frame clones and leaves some out. Clonal size and the V and J genes are those of that table, whereas D and trimming came from the DNA. The data contain about 400,000 clones, about 89% of them singletons. The trim removed 6 bases at V and 6 bases at J, leaving 5 bases unmatched. The CDR3 extends over 12 amino acids. CDR1 and CDR2 (germline): SNHLY, FYNNEI. This chain connects TRBV2 to TRBJ2-7; 7 bases agree with TRBD1. Sequencing used peripheral blood. This receptor was obtained from a woman in her 30s with acute or convalescent COVID-19. CDR3 residues: CASSNRGFEQYF. The CDR3 nucleotides are TGTGCCAGCAGCAACAGGGGCTTCGAGCAGTACTTC.